The present TCR beta chain was sequenced within a study of T cell repertoires in cytomegalovirus infection. Study-level background: Carrying CMV and the relevant HLA type showed in public TCR beta signatures. Whole-study findings and limits: Ex vivo responses were dominated by HLA-C-restricted CMV-specific TCR beta clonotypes.

This CDR3 region has 15 residues. J was trimmed by 4 bases and V by 3 bases; bases with no gene match: 9. Per the germline V gene, CDR1 is SGHAT and CDR2 is FQNNGV. TCRdb ran MiXCR on the reads and lists one entry per CDR3 protein. The sample consists of a few hundred thousand distinct CDR3 sequences, over 15% of them appearing once. At least ten counts were recorded for this clonotype. The antigen remains unidentified. The receptor was derived from a human donor in good health (CMV status not recorded). Some clones in this sample may be carry-over from other donors' samples. Source material: CD8+ T cells from PBMCs. This chain joins TRBV11-2 and TRBJ2-7; TRBD1 aligns across 7 bases. CDR3 sequence reads: CASSFSQGVRYEQYF. The CDR3, as DNA: TGTGCCAGCAGCTTTTCTCAGGGGGTCCGATACGAGCAGTACTTC.